The 19 T cell receptor beta chains in this list originate from one sample, sequenced in a study. TCRdb re-analysed the reads in MiXCR, keeping a single row per CDR3 protein. The sample records roughly 3,800 distinct CDR3 sequences, about 11% being singletons. Sequenced material: CD4+ T cells from synovial fluid. The origin of the receptors is a human donor with rheumatoid arthritis.

By proportion, this clonotype is medium-sized. The genes are TRBV5-1 and TRBJ2-7; the D gene is possibly TRBD2 (5 bases). V was clipped by 0 bases and J by 2 bases, with 12 bases between them. Per germline, CDR1 SGHRS and CDR2 YFSETQ. The CDR3 runs 15 residues. CDR3 sequence reads: CASSLEVGGAYEQYF. Here the CDR3 DNA reads TGCGCCAGCAGCTTGGAGGTAGGAGGAGCCTACGAGCAGTACTTC.

By sample share, this clonotype is medium-sized. CDR3: CASSWGGRGTGELFF. CDR3 sequence (DNA): TGTGCCAGCAGCTGGGGAGGGCGAGGCACCGGGGAGCTGTTTTTT. V and J are TRBV7-2 and TRBJ2-2, with 7 bases lining up with TRBD2. In germline, CDR1 is SGHTA, CDR2 FQGNSA. The CDR3 totals 15 residues. Trimming cost V 4 bases and J 4 bases; bases outside gene matches: 6.

This clonotype is deemed medium-sized. The gene calls are TRBV20-1 and TRBJ2-7, with D perhaps TRBD1 (8 bases). CDR3 length: 14 residues. V lost 3 bases, J lost 2 bases, and 14 bases lay in between. Germline-derived CDR1 and CDR2 are DFQATT and SNEGSKA (reference sequence). CDR3 residues: CSARRTGRAYEQYF. CDR3 coding DNA: TGCAGTGCTAGGAGGACAGGGAGGGCCTACGAGCAGTACTTC.

This clonotype was seen repeatedly, ten times or more. V is TRBV11-1 and J is TRBJ1-1, with 10 bases matching TRBD1. V shed 5 bases, J shed 4 bases, and the junction held 7 bases outside the gene matches. The CDR3 contains 15 residues. The germline V gene encodes CDR1 SGHAT and CDR2 FQDESV (reference sequence). In DNA, the CDR3 is TGTGCCAGCAGCGACAGGGGGCTATTCACCACTGAAGCTTTCTTT. Translated: CASSDRGLFTTEAFF. The whole variable domain, remainder taken from reference TRBV11-1 and TRBJ1-1, is EAEVAQSPRYKITEKSQAVAFWCDPISGHATLYWYRQILGQGPELLVQFQDESVVDDSQLPKDRFSAERLKGVDSTLKIQPAELGDSAMYLCASSDRGLFTTEAFFGQGTRLTVV.

With respect to this clonotype: A much more abundant neighbour one base away suggests this may be a read error. The CDR3 DNA is TGCAGTGCTAGTCCGATCGGGGACAGTTACAACACTGAAGCTTTCTTT. Translation gives CSASPIGDSYNTEAFF. V gene TRBV20-1 combines with J gene TRBJ1-1; 7 bases align to TRBD1. V trimming: 3 bases; J trimming: 2 bases; junction bases outside the gene matches: 12. The CDR3 totals 16 residues. Germline values: CDR1 DFQATT, CDR2 SNEGSKA (reference sequence).

This clonotype appeared many times. V and J are TRBV7-2 and TRBJ1-4; D gene ambiguous. The CDR3 is made up of 15 amino acids. Trimming stripped 5 bases from V and 1 base from J, with 11 bases between. Germline V lookup: CDR1 SGHTA, CDR2 FQGNSA. CDR3 nucleotides: TGTGCCAGCAGCCTCAAACGGGGAACTAATGAAAAACTGTTTTTT. Translation gives CASSLKRGTNEKLFF.

This clonotype is classed as large (0.1 to 1%). The V gene is TRBV6-2 or TRBV6-3, the J gene TRBJ2-1, with 11 bases aligning to TRBD2. Germline V gene lookup returns CDR1 MNHEY and CDR2 SVGEGT. V lost 8 bases, J lost 9 bases, and 9 bases stayed unmatched. The CDR3 extends over 14 amino acids. DNA of the CDR3: TGTGCCAGCTGGAGGCCTAGCGGGAGGAGTGAGCAGTTCTTC. Amino acids: CASWRPSGRSEQFF.

This clonotype was observed at least ten times. The chain combines TRBV19 with TRBJ1-4, with TRBD1 as a possible D gene (6 bases). This CDR3 contains 18 residues. Germline V gene sequence: CDR1 LNHDA, CDR2 SQIVND (reference sequence). The ends were cut back, 9 bases at V and 8 bases at J, with 31 bases in the middle. The CDR3 loop is CASRKGAAVPARGEKLFF. The CDR3 DNA is TGTGCCAGCCGAAAAGGGGCAGCAGTTCCGGCCAGGGGCGAAAAACTGTTTTTT.

At least ten counts were recorded for this clonotype. The chain recombines TRBV12-3 or TRBV12-4 with TRBJ2-7; TRBD1 agrees at 8 bases. The CDR3 contains 15 residues. V was pared by 2 bases and J by 3 bases, with 6 bases of the junction left unmatched. The CDR3 sequence is CASSLLAGGFYEQYF. The CDR3, as DNA: TGTGCCAGCAGTTTATTGGCAGGGGGCTTCTACGAGCAGTACTTC.

This clonotype is labeled medium-sized. The gene calls are TRBV18 and TRBJ2-7, with no clear D. V was pared by 2 bases and J by 1 base, with 3 bases between. CDR1 is KGHSH and CDR2 is LQKENI in the germline V gene. The CDR3 covers 12 residues. DNA for the CDR3: TGTGCCAGCTCACCAGGGTCCTACGAGCAGTACTTC. Translated: CASSPGSYEQYF.

This clonotype was found a few times. The chain links TRBV29-1 to TRBJ1-2; TRBD1 matches at 10 bases. CDR3 length: 15 residues. Unmatched junction bases numbered 13, after V lost 4 bases and J lost 8 bases. CDR1 and CDR2 (germline): SQVTM, ANQGSEA. The CDR3 here is CSVGGGTGDEKGYTF. In nucleotides, the CDR3 is TGCAGCGTTGGAGGCGGGACAGGGGATGAAAAAGGCTACACCTTC. Full variable domain (outside the CDR3, taken from reference TRBV29-1 and TRBJ1-2): SAVISQKPSRDICQRGTSLTIQCQVDSQVTMMFWYRQQPGQSLTLIATANQGSEATYESGFVIDKFPISRPNLTFSTLTVSNMSPEDSSIYLCSVGGGTGDEKGYTFGSGTRLTVV.

About this clonotype itself: This may stem from a read error, because a much larger clone lies one nucleotide away. The chain combines TRBV28 with TRBJ2-3; a possible D gene is TRBD2 (7 bases). CDR3 length: 14 residues. V gave up 11 bases and J gave up 2 bases, with 17 bases separating them. The germline V gene encodes CDR1 MDHEN and CDR2 SYDVKM. CDR3 sequence reads: CARKTGGPTDTQYF. The CDR3 coding sequence is TGTGCCCGCAAAACGGGGGGCCCCACAGATACGCAGTATTTT. Based on the CDR3 plus reference TRBV28 and TRBJ2-3, the full variable domain is DVKVTQSSRYLVKRTGEKVFLECVQDMDHENMFWYRQDPGLGLRLIYFSYDVKMKEKGDIPEGYSVSREKKERFSLILESASTNQTSMYLCARKTGGPTDTQYFGPGTRLTVL.

This clonotype was observed many times. This rearrangement joins TRBV4-1 to TRBJ2-3, with TRBD2 matching 12 bases. The junction had 17 bases not matched to a gene; V was cut back by 0 bases and J by 1 base. Germline V gene lookup returns CDR1 MGHRA and CDR2 YSYEKL. The CDR3 is 22 amino acids. For the CDR3, the DNA is TGCGCCAGCAGCCAAGACCCCTCGACTAGCGGGAGAGTTGGGAGGGGCACAGATACGCAGTATTTT. Protein product: CASSQDPSTSGRVGRGTDTQYF.

The table lists this clonotype with many counts. The chain is built from TRBV6-5 and TRBJ2-7; D is possibly TRBD1 (6 bases). CDR1 is MNHEY, CDR2 SVGAGI, per germline. The V end lost 8 bases, the J end lost 0 bases, and 11 bases lay between the germline ends. The CDR3 is made up of 13 amino acids. The CDR3, as DNA: TGTGCCAGCCAACGAGGGGGCTCCTACGAGCAGTACTTC. As protein: CASQRGGSYEQYF.

This clonotype was picked up a small number of times. The J gene is TRBJ2-7, the V gene TRBV28; D possibly corresponds to TRBD2 (7 bases). The CDR3 has 19 residues. Trimming left V 2 bases short and J 3 bases short, with 26 bases between. The germline gives CDR1 MDHEN, CDR2 SYDVKM. This CDR3 is CASSLRGLGAGARSYEQYF. The CDR3 region has the DNA TGTGCCAGCAGTTTAAGGGGGTTGGGCGCGGGGGCGCGGAGCTACGAGCAGTACTTC.

Sample share makes this clonotype medium-sized. In DNA, the CDR3 is TGTGCCAGCAGTTTTCCAACTAGCGGGAGCTCCTACAATGAGCAGTTCTTC. This sequence encodes CASSFPTSGSSYNEQFF. The chain recombines TRBV12-3 or TRBV12-4 with TRBJ2-1; 11 bases align to TRBD2. V gave up 3 bases and J gave up 0 bases; unmatched junction bases: 4. The CDR3 sequence is 17 residues long.

This clonotype showed up many times. CDR3 sequence (DNA): TGTGCCAGTAGTATAATGGGGCCAGGGGGAAATGAGCAGTTCTTC. It yields the protein CASSIMGPGGNEQFF. The rearrangement uses TRBV19 and TRBJ2-1; 7 bases are a match to TRBD1. The CDR3 runs to 15 residues. Germline values: CDR1 LNHDA, CDR2 SQIVND (reference sequence). V lost 2 bases to trimming and J lost 7 bases; unmatched junction nucleotides: 8.

The chain couples TRBV3-1 to TRBJ1-6; TRBD1 might be the D (6 bases). V lost 3 bases, J lost 7 bases, and 13 bases lay in between. The CDR3 covers 15 residues. The V gene's germline CDR1 is LGHDT and CDR2 YNNKEL (reference sequence). CDR3 protein: CASSQPTGKNSPLHF. The CDR3 nucleotides read TGTGCCAGCAGCCAGCCTACAGGGAAGAATTCACCCCTCCACTTT.

This clonotype was recorded at least ten times. This CDR3 reads CASRGTGTGYEQYF. For the CDR3, the DNA is TGTGCCAGCAGGGGGACAGGCACCGGTTACGAGCAGTACTTC. The gene calls are TRBV6-2 or TRBV6-3 and TRBJ2-7, with 8 positions matching TRBD1. V gave up 6 bases and J gave up 4 bases; unmatched junction bases: 8. The CDR3 is 14 residues long. Germline lookup yields CDR1 MNHEY and CDR2 SVGEGT.